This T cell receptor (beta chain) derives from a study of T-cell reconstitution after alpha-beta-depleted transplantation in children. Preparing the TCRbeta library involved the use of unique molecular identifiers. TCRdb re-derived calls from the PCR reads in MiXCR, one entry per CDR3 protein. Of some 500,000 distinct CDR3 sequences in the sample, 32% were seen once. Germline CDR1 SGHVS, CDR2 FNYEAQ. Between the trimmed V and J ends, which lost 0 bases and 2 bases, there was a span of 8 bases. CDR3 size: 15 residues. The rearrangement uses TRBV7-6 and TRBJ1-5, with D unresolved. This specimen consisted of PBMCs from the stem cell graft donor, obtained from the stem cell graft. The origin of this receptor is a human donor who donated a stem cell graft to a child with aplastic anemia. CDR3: CASSLAKQGNQPQHF. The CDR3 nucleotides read TGTGCCAGCAGCTTAGCGAAGCAGGGCAATCAGCCCCAGCATTTT.